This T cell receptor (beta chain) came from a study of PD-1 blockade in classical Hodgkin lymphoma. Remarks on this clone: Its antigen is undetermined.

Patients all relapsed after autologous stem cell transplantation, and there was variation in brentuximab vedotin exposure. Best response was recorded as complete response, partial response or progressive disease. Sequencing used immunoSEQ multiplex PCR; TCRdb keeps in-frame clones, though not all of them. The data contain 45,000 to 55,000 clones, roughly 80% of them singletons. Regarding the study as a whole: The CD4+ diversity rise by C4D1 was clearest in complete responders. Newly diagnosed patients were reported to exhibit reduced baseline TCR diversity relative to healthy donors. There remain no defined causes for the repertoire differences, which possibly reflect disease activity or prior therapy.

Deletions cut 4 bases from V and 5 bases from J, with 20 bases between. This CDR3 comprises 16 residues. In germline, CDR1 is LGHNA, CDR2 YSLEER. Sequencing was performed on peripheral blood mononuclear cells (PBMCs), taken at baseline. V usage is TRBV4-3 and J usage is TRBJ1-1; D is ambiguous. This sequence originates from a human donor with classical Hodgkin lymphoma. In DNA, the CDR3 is TGCGCCAGCAGCCCTGAGGTAGAGGCAGCCCATACTGAAGCTTTCTTT. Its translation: CASSPEVEAAHTEAFF.